This is a list of T cell receptor beta chains from one sample in a study of identical twins. TCRdb recomputed calls from the 5' RACE reads with MiXCR, one row per CDR3 protein. Altogether 1.5 million to 2 million distinct CDR3 sequences are present, around a third being singletons, with the ten largest covering over 0.25%. Sample: cord blood. These TCRs come from a newborn girl in good health. The conserved cysteine and the conserved F or W are not part of the CDR3 here.

>TRBV7-9|TRBJ2-1|15
ASSPSTSASSYNEQF
>TRBV10-2|TRBJ2-2|15
AIHLLTSGGGTGELF
>TRBV24-1|TRBJ2-3|14
ATSDSGLRHTDTQY
>TRBV5-1|TRBJ1-2|13
ATRPGTGLNYGYT
>TRBV6-5|TRBJ1-1|13
ASSYSRQGNAEAF
>TRBV20-1|TRBJ1-6|13
SARGGGYGNSPLH
>TRBV10-3|TRBJ2-3|16
AISDQVAQGPSTDTQY
>TRBV20-1|TRBJ1-6|12
SARISTGNSPLH
>TRBV7-6|TRBJ2-1|13
ASSLRSISYNEQF
>TRBV7-2|TRBJ2-7|13
ASSLVGTDPYEQY
>TRBV9|TRBJ2-4|15
ASSVGIQPLAKNIQY
>TRBV2|TRBJ1-2|11
ASSGRINYGYT
>TRBV7-9|TRBJ2-3|11
ASSSVDVVTQY
>TRBV20-1|TRBJ1-2|14
SARGGMKLANYGYT
>TRBV4-2|TRBJ2-1|12
ASSQDGGINERF
>TRBV4-1|TRBJ1-2|11
ASSRTGQAGYT
>TRBV28|TRBJ1-5|10
ASSRPLQVQH
>TRBV20-1|NA|10
SANRGQYEQY
>TRBV13|TRBJ2-7|15
ASSALTSGSLSYEQY
>TRBV20-1|TRBJ1-1|12
SAREATANTEAF
>TRBV21-1|TRBJ2-1|15
ASSKVGGPATHNEQF
>TRBV24-1|TRBJ1-2|13
ATSRAQGPNYGYT
>TRBV30|TRBJ1-4|11
AWSRGIEEKLF
>TRBV4-1|TRBJ2-4|12
ANSNRVSKNIQY
>TRBV20-1|TRBJ2-3|15
SARRLHLSTHTDTQY
>TRBV5-6|TRBJ2-7|13
ASSLRQVTFYEQY